This TCR beta chain was recovered during a study of cytomegalovirus exposure and HLA in healthy donors. This CDR3 contains 14 residues. Trimming removed 2 bases at V and 0 bases at J, with 5 bases between. The germline V gene has CDR1 SGHTA and CDR2 FQGTGA. Assay: immunoSEQ multiplex PCR; the TCRdb copy retains only in-frame clones and omits some. The table shows 100,000 to 120,000 clones, with roughly 90% occurring only once. This clonotype was obtained from a woman between 18 and 29 years old in good health and CMV-seronegative. Sequenced sample: PBMCs. The chain uses TRBV7-3 and TRBJ1-3; D remains ambiguous. In DNA, the CDR3 is TGTGCCAGCAGCTTATCCAGCTCTGGAAACACCATATATTTT. Translation gives CASSLSSSGNTIYF.